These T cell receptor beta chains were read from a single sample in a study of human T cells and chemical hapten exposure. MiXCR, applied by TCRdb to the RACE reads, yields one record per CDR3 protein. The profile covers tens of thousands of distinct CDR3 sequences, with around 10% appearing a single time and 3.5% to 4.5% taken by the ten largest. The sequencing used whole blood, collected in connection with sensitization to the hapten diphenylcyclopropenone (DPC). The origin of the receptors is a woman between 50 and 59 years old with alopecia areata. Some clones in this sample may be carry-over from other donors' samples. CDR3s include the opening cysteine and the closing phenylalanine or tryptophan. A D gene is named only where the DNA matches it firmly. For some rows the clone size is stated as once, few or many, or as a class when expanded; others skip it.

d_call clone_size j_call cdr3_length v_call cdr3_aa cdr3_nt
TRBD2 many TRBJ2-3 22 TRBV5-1 CASSSQLTGLAGGQERKDTQYF TGCGCCAGCAGCTCCCAACTAACCGGACTAGCGGGAGGGCAAGAGAGGAAAGATACGCAGTATTTT
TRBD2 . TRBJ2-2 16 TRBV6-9 CATTGQRLAGAGELFF TGTGCCACCACGGGACAACGACTAGCGGGAGCCGGGGAGCTGTTTTTT
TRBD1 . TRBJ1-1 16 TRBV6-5 CASRPDRGLGNTEAFF TGTGCCAGCAGGCCTGACAGGGGACTGGGGAACACTGAAGCTTTCTTT
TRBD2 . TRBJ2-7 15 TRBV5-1 CASSSPGRATYEQYF TGCGCCAGCAGCTCCCCGGGGAGGGCAACCTACGAGCAGTACTTC
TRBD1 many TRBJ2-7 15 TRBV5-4 CASSLGTGVTYEQYF TGTGCCAGCAGCTTAGGGACAGGGGTCACCTACGAGCAGTACTTC
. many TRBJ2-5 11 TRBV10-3 CAISAGETQYF TGTGCCATCAGTGCCGGAGAGACCCAGTACTTC
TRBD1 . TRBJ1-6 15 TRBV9 CASSVGGQGNSPLHF TGTGCCAGCAGCGTAGGAGGACAGGGGAATTCACCCCTCCACTTT
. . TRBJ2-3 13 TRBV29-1 CSVEEGAGDTQYF TGCAGCGTTGAAGAGGGGGCTGGAGATACGCAGTATTTT
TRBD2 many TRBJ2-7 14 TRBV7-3 CASSLASGGYEQYF TGTGCCAGCAGCTTAGCTAGCGGGGGTTACGAGCAGTACTTC
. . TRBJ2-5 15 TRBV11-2 CASSLVSGAQETQYF TGTGCCAGCAGCTTAGTTTCGGGAGCCCAAGAGACCCAGTACTTC
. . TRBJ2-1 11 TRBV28 CASIGQVEQFF TGTGCCAGCATCGGGCAGGTCGAGCAGTTCTTC
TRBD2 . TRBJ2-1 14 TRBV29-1 CSVAASGIVYEQFF TGCAGCGTTGCGGCTAGCGGGATAGTCTATGAGCAGTTCTTC
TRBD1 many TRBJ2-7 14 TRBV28 CASSSGQGPYEQYF TGTGCCAGCAGTTCCGGACAGGGACCCTACGAGCAGTACTTC
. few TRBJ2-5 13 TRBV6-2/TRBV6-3 CASSYVGPETQYF TGTGCCAGCAGTTACGTTGGACCAGAGACCCAGTACTTC
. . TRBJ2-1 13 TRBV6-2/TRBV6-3 CASSPPPYNEQFF TGTGCCAGCAGCCCGCCCCCATACAATGAGCAGTTCTTC
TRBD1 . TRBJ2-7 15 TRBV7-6 CASSTRTGGADEQYF TGTGCCAGCAGCACCCGGACAGGGGGGGCGGACGAGCAGTACTTC
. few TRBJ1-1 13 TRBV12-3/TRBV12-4 CASSLFQGGDAFF TGTGCCAGCAGTTTGTTTCAGGGAGGCGACGCTTTCTTT
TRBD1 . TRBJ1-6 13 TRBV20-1 CSAKGQNNSPLHF TGCAGTGCTAAGGGACAGAATAATTCACCCCTCCACTTT
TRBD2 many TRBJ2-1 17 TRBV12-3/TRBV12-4 CASSLFSLAGHYNEQFF TGTGCCAGCAGTTTATTTAGTCTAGCGGGGCACTACAATGAGCAGTTCTTC
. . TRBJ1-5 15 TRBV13 CASGSIDGHNQPQHF TGTGCCAGCGGATCTATCGACGGGCACAATCAGCCCCAGCATTTT
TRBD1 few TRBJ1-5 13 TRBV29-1 CSVRTGLDQPQHF TGCAGCGTTCGGACAGGGCTAGATCAGCCCCAGCATTTT
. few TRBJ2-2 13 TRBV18 CANSAGGTGELFF TGTGCCAACTCCGCCGGGGGCACCGGGGAGCTGTTTTTT
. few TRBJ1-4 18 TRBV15 CATSRDLPRIRTNEKLFF TGTGCCACCAGCAGAGATCTACCCAGGATTCGGACTAATGAAAAACTGTTTTTT
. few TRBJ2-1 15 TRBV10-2 CASSHGPASYNEQFF TGCGCCAGCAGTCACGGCCCGGCCTCCTACAATGAGCAGTTCTTC
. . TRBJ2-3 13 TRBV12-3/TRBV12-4 CASRLGSTDTQYF TGTGCCAGCCGTTTAGGGAGCACAGATACGCAGTATTTT
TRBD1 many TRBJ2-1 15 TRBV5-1 CASSPDRGFYNEQFF TGCGCCAGCAGCCCGGACAGGGGATTTTACAATGAGCAGTTCTTC
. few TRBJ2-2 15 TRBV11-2 CASSSSRDDTGELFF TGTGCCAGCAGCTCATCCCGGGATGACACCGGGGAGCTGTTTTTT
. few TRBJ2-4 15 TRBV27 CASSLTGTTKNIQYF TGTGCCAGCAGTTTAACGGGGACAACCAAAAACATTCAGTACTTC
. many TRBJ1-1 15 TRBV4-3 CASSAREGLYGEAFF TGCGCCAGCAGCGCTCGGGAGGGTTTGTACGGTGAAGCTTTCTTT
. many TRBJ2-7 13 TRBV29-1 CSVEDHTGYEQYF TGCAGCGTTGAAGACCATACAGGGTATGAGCAGTACTTC
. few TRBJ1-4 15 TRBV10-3 CAISETRIRGEKLFF TGTGCCATCAGTGAAACACGCATCCGAGGTGAAAAACTGTTTTTT
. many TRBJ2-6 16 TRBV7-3 CASSPRQNSGANVLTF TGTGCCAGCAGCCCCCGACAGAACTCTGGGGCCAACGTCCTGACTTTC
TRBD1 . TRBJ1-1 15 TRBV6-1 CASSEEGARVTEAFF TGTGCCAGCAGTGAAGAGGGGGCGCGGGTGACTGAAGCTTTCTTT
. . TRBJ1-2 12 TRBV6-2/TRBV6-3 CASTSANYGYTF TGTGCCAGCACTTCAGCTAACTATGGCTACACCTTC
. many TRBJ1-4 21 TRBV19 CASKGGLGQLPGTATNEKLFF TGTGCCAGTAAAGGGGGTCTGGGGCAACTTCCCGGAACCGCAACTAATGAAAAACTGTTTTTT
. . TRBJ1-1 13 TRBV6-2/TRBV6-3 CASSATVNTEAFF TGTGCCAGCAGTGCCACCGTGAACACTGAAGCTTTCTTT
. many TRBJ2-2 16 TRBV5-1 CASSSQGNSNTGELFF TGCGCCAGCAGCTCACAGGGAAACTCGAACACCGGGGAGCTGTTTTTT
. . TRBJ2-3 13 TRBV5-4 CATGGGITDTQYF TGTGCCACCGGAGGGGGGATCACAGATACGCAGTATTTT
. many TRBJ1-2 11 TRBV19 CASSLRGQDTF TGTGCCAGTAGCCTCCGGGGGCAAGACACCTTC
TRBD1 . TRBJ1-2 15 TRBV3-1 CASSPDRGRGSGYTF TGTGCCAGCAGCCCTGACAGGGGGCGAGGAAGTGGCTACACCTTC
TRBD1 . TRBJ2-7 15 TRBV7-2 CASSWLAGGSYEQYF TGTGCCAGCAGCTGGCTGGCAGGGGGTTCCTACGAGCAGTACTTC
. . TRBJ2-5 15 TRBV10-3 CAISESKRTQETQYF TGTGCCATCAGTGAGTCGAAGCGCACGCAAGAGACCCAGTACTTC
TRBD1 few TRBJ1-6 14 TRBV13 CASSLRQGNSPLHF TGTGCCAGCAGCTTAAGACAGGGGAACTCACCCCTCCACTTT
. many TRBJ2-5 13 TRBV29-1 CSTCRVRGETQYF TGCAGCACTTGCCGTGTCCGCGGGGAGACCCAGTACTTC
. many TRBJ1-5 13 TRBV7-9 CASSLLGGQPQHF TGTGCCAGCAGTCTTCTAGGGGGTCAGCCCCAGCATTTT
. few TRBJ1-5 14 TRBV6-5 CASSSRQGGQPQHF TGTGCCAGCAGCTCCAGGCAGGGCGGTCAGCCCCAGCATTTT
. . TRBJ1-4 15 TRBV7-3 CASSLNSGPNEKLFF TGTGCCAGCAGCTTAAACAGTGGTCCTAATGAAAAACTGTTTTTT
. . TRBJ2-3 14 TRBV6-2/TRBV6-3 CASSYTGVADTQYF TGTGCCAGCAGTTACACGGGGGTGGCAGATACGCAGTATTTT
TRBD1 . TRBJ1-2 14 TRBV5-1 CASSLGDSRYGYTF TGCGCCAGCAGCTTGGGGGACAGTCGCTATGGCTACACCTTC
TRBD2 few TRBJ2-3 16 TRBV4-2 CASSQRGGSSTDTQYF TGTGCCAGCAGCCAAAGGGGCGGGAGTAGCACAGATACGCAGTATTTT
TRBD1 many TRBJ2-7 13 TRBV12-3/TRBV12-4 CASARDSSYEQYF TGTGCCAGCGCCCGGGACAGCTCCTACGAGCAGTACTTC
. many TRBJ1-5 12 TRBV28 CASVQGRQPQHF TGTGCCAGCGTTCAGGGACGACAGCCCCAGCATTTT
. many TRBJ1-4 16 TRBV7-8 CASSLTGVSRLEKLFF TGTGCCAGCAGCTTAACCGGCGTGTCAAGGTTGGAAAAACTGTTTTTT
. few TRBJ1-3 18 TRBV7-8 CASSLVRTRSSSGNTIYF TGTGCCAGCAGCTTAGTCAGGACCCGATCGAGCTCTGGAAACACCATATATTTT
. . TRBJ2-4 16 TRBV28 CASELGGTLAKNIQYF TGTGCCAGCGAGTTAGGAGGGACGCTAGCCAAAAACATTCAGTACTTC
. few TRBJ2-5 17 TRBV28 CASSPPYMTEPQETQYF TGTGCCAGCAGTCCACCTTACATGACGGAGCCCCAAGAGACCCAGTACTTC
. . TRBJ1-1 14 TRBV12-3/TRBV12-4 CASSLTGEGTEAFF TGTGCCAGCAGTTTGACCGGGGAGGGCACTGAAGCTTTCTTT
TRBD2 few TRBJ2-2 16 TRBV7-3 CASSLAGGPGTGELFF TGTGCCAGCAGCCTAGCGGGAGGGCCGGGGACCGGGGAGCTGTTTTTT
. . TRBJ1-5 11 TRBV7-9 CASSENQPQHF TGTGCCAGCAGCGAGAATCAGCCCCAGCATTTT
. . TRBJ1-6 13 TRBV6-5 CASKSSYNSPLHF TGTGCCAGCAAGAGCTCCTATAATTCACCCCTCCACTTT